Listed below are T cell receptor beta chains from one sample, sequenced in a study of T cell responses to AZD1222 COVID-19 vaccine. Sequencing was performed with immunoSEQ multiplex PCR; in TCRdb, only in-frame clones are kept and a portion is missing. Here the sample spans around 120,000 clones, roughly 89% being singletons. Sample: peripheral blood, taken 28 days after the second AZD1222 dose. All receptors derive from an adult who received the AZD1222 COVID-19 vaccine. Both conserved end residues are part of each CDR3. The order of the fields is J gene, clone size, V gene, D gene, CDR3 DNA, CDR3 protein. The D gene is left open where the match is weak. Some rows mark clone size as missing; the rest say once, few, many or name a class of expanded clone.

j_gene: TRBJ1-2
abundance: -
v_gene: TRBV13
d_gene: -
CDR3nt: TGTGCCAGCAGCCCCACGGTAGGCAGGGGTCCCTATGGCTACACCTTC
CDR3aa: CASSPTVGRGPYGYTF

j_gene: TRBJ1-6
abundance: -
v_gene: TRBV19
d_gene: TRBD1
CDR3nt: TGTGCCAGTAGTATAGATCAGAGGACAGGGACACCCCTCCACTTT
CDR3aa: CASSIDQRTGTPLHF

j_gene: TRBJ1-3
abundance: many
v_gene: TRBV2
d_gene: -
CDR3nt: TGTGCCAGCAGAAACGGGGTCTTCTCTGGAAACACCATATATTTT
CDR3aa: CASRNGVFSGNTIYF

j_gene: TRBJ1-2
abundance: -
v_gene: TRBV5-1
d_gene: -
CDR3nt: TGCGCCAGCAGCTTGGCTTCTTGGGGCTATGGCTACACCTTC
CDR3aa: CASSLASWGYGYTF

j_gene: TRBJ1-4
abundance: -
v_gene: TRBV6-5
d_gene: -
CDR3nt: TGTGCCAGCTGGGGGGCAACTAATGAAAAACTGTTTTTT
CDR3aa: CASWGATNEKLFF

j_gene: TRBJ2-1
abundance: -
v_gene: TRBV27
d_gene: -
CDR3nt: TGTGCCAGCAGTTTATCCACAAACTACAATGAGCAGTTCTTC
CDR3aa: CASSLSTNYNEQFF

j_gene: TRBJ1-1
abundance: few
v_gene: TRBV6-5
d_gene: -
CDR3nt: TGTGCCAGCAGCCTTGGACAGGAAGCTTTCTTT
CDR3aa: CASSLGQEAFF

j_gene: TRBJ2-7
abundance: once
v_gene: TRBV28
d_gene: -
CDR3nt: TGTGCCAGCATGGGGGCCTTCGGAGGGAAAGGCTACGAGCAGTACTTC
CDR3aa: CASMGAFGGKGYEQYF

j_gene: TRBJ2-7
abundance: -
v_gene: TRBV19
d_gene: TRBD1
CDR3nt: TGTGCCAGTAGTACGGCAGGGGGCTTATACGAGCAGTACTTC
CDR3aa: CASSTAGGLYEQYF

j_gene: TRBJ1-2
abundance: -
v_gene: TRBV2
d_gene: -
CDR3nt: TGTGCCAGCAAGACGGGGGGCCGTTATGGCTACACCTTC
CDR3aa: CASKTGGRYGYTF

j_gene: TRBJ1-2
abundance: -
v_gene: TRBV30
d_gene: -
CDR3nt: TGTGCCTGGACCCTGGACAGCATCTATGGCTACACCTTC
CDR3aa: CAWTLDSIYGYTF

j_gene: TRBJ2-7
abundance: once
v_gene: TRBV5-1
d_gene: TRBD2
CDR3nt: TGCGCCAGCAGCGGTATAGCGGGGACAACCCCCTCCGAGCAGTACTTC
CDR3aa: CASSGIAGTTPSEQYF

j_gene: TRBJ2-7
abundance: -
v_gene: TRBV6-5
d_gene: -
CDR3nt: TGTGCCAGCAAGCAGGGGACGGTGTACGAGCAGTACTTC
CDR3aa: CASKQGTVYEQYF

j_gene: TRBJ2-4
abundance: -
v_gene: TRBV2
d_gene: TRBD2
CDR3nt: TGTGCCAGCAGGTTCCAGCGGGAGCTGCTAGCCAAAAACATTCAGTACTTC
CDR3aa: CASRFQRELLAKNIQYF

j_gene: TRBJ2-1
abundance: -
v_gene: TRBV5-4
d_gene: TRBD2
CDR3nt: TGTGCCAGCAGCTTGGGGACTAGCTCCGTGTACAATGAGCAGTTCTTC
CDR3aa: CASSLGTSSVYNEQFF

j_gene: TRBJ1-1
abundance: -
v_gene: TRBV18
d_gene: TRBD1
CDR3nt: TGTGCCAGCTCTCCCGGGACAGGGGCTCTCACGGAAGCTTTCTTT
CDR3aa: CASSPGTGALTEAFF

j_gene: TRBJ1-6
abundance: -
v_gene: TRBV6-5
d_gene: -
CDR3nt: TGTGCCAGCAGTTACTCCGACAGCTCCTATAATTCACCCCTCCACTTT
CDR3aa: CASSYSDSSYNSPLHF

j_gene: TRBJ1-2
abundance: -
v_gene: TRBV24-1
d_gene: -
CDR3nt: TGTGCCACCAGTCCCAACAGTAACTATGGCTACACCTTC
CDR3aa: CATSPNSNYGYTF

j_gene: TRBJ1-6
abundance: -
v_gene: TRBV6-5
d_gene: TRBD1
CDR3nt: TGTGCCAGCAGTTACCCAGGGGGTAATTCACCCCTCCACTTT
CDR3aa: CASSYPGGNSPLHF

j_gene: TRBJ1-2
abundance: -
v_gene: TRBV27
d_gene: -
CDR3nt: TGTGCCAGCAGTTTATACCCCGCAGGGAGGTGGAGCTATGGCTACACCTTC
CDR3aa: CASSLYPAGRWSYGYTF

j_gene: TRBJ2-1
abundance: -
v_gene: TRBV6-6
d_gene: TRBD2
CDR3nt: TGTGCCAGCAGTTCTAGCGGGGGGGCCTACAATGAGCAGTTCTTC
CDR3aa: CASSSSGGAYNEQFF

j_gene: TRBJ2-3
abundance: -
v_gene: TRBV5-1
d_gene: TRBD2
CDR3nt: TGCGCCAGCAGCTTAGCGGGAGGGCCGATGACAGATACGCAGTATTTT
CDR3aa: CASSLAGGPMTDTQYF

j_gene: TRBJ2-7
abundance: -
v_gene: TRBV7-6
d_gene: -
CDR3nt: TGTGCCAGCAGCTTAAGGCGGGGCTACGAGCAGTACTTC
CDR3aa: CASSLRRGYEQYF

j_gene: TRBJ2-7
abundance: -
v_gene: TRBV11-2
d_gene: -
CDR3nt: TGTGCCAGCAGCTTAGCCGGCTACGAGCAGTACTTC
CDR3aa: CASSLAGYEQYF

j_gene: TRBJ1-6
abundance: few
v_gene: TRBV4-1
d_gene: -
CDR3nt: TGCGCCAGCAGCGGCGAACAGTCGGGTGTAAATTCACCCCTCCACTTT
CDR3aa: CASSGEQSGVNSPLHF

j_gene: TRBJ1-6
abundance: -
v_gene: TRBV28
d_gene: TRBD1
CDR3nt: TGTGCCAGCAGTACTGTCCCGGGACAGGATACATCACCCCTCCACTTT
CDR3aa: CASSTVPGQDTSPLHF

j_gene: TRBJ1-1
abundance: -
v_gene: TRBV7-3
d_gene: -
CDR3nt: TGTGCCAGCAGCTTAACGGCGGGCACTGAAGCTTTCTTT
CDR3aa: CASSLTAGTEAFF

j_gene: TRBJ2-7
abundance: -
v_gene: TRBV29-1
d_gene: -
CDR3nt: TGCAGCGTTGAAGACGGGGACCTCTACGAGCAGTACTTC
CDR3aa: CSVEDGDLYEQYF

j_gene: TRBJ1-6
abundance: -
v_gene: TRBV28
d_gene: -
CDR3nt: TGTGCCAGCAGTTTTTCCCCCATTAGGGCAGGGGATAATTCACCCCTCCACTTT
CDR3aa: CASSFSPIRAGDNSPLHF

j_gene: TRBJ2-1
abundance: -
v_gene: TRBV7-2
d_gene: TRBD2
CDR3nt: TGTGCCAGCAGCTTTCACGAAAGCGGGGGGCCTTACAATGAGCAGTTCTTC
CDR3aa: CASSFHESGGPYNEQFF

j_gene: TRBJ2-7
abundance: -
v_gene: TRBV11-2
d_gene: -
CDR3nt: TGTGCCAGCAGCTTAGAACTAAACTACGAGCAGTACTTC
CDR3aa: CASSLELNYEQYF

j_gene: TRBJ1-4
abundance: -
v_gene: TRBV19
d_gene: TRBD1
CDR3nt: TGTGCCAGTAGTACCTCCGACAGGGGGGCAGGTGAAAAACTGTTTTTT
CDR3aa: CASSTSDRGAGEKLFF

j_gene: TRBJ2-7
abundance: -
v_gene: TRBV28
d_gene: TRBD1
CDR3nt: TGTGCCAGCAGTTTGACAGGGGGCGGTAAGCAGTACTTC
CDR3aa: CASSLTGGGKQYF

j_gene: TRBJ2-2
abundance: -
v_gene: TRBV4-2
d_gene: TRBD1
CDR3nt: TGTGCCAGCAGCCCAACAGGGGACGGGGAGCTGTTTTTT
CDR3aa: CASSPTGDGELFF

j_gene: TRBJ1-5
abundance: -
v_gene: TRBV3-1/TRBV3-2
d_gene: -
CDR3nt: TGTGCCAGCAGCCAAGCCACAGGCAATCAGCCCCAGCATTTT
CDR3aa: CASSQATGNQPQHF

j_gene: TRBJ2-1
abundance: -
v_gene: TRBV18
d_gene: TRBD2
CDR3nt: TGTGCCAGCTCACCTAGGCGAAGCGGGGCTGGGGATGAGCAGTTCTTC
CDR3aa: CASSPRRSGAGDEQFF

j_gene: TRBJ2-3
abundance: -
v_gene: TRBV15
d_gene: TRBD2
CDR3nt: TGTGCCACCAGCAGAGATAGCGGGAGTAGCACAGATACGCAGTATTTT
CDR3aa: CATSRDSGSSTDTQYF

j_gene: TRBJ2-7
abundance: -
v_gene: TRBV28
d_gene: TRBD1
CDR3nt: TGTGCCAGCAGTGGGGCAGGCAGGACAGGGGGCAGGTACGAGCAGTACTTC
CDR3aa: CASSGAGRTGGRYEQYF

j_gene: TRBJ2-3
abundance: -
v_gene: TRBV5-1
d_gene: TRBD2
CDR3nt: TGCGCCAGCAGCTTGGAAACGACTAGCCGCACAGATACGCAGTATTTT
CDR3aa: CASSLETTSRTDTQYF

j_gene: TRBJ2-2
abundance: -
v_gene: TRBV19
d_gene: -
CDR3nt: TGTGCCAGTAGTATAGCAGGGAGAACCGGGGAGCTGTTTTTT
CDR3aa: CASSIAGRTGELFF

j_gene: TRBJ2-3
abundance: -
v_gene: TRBV7-9
d_gene: TRBD2
CDR3nt: TGTGCCAGCAGCGGAAGTCTCGGACTAGCGGGGTCAGATACGCAGTATTTT
CDR3aa: CASSGSLGLAGSDTQYF

j_gene: TRBJ1-2
abundance: -
v_gene: TRBV13
d_gene: -
CDR3nt: TGTGCCAGCAGCTTAGGGACAAATTATGGCTACACCTTC
CDR3aa: CASSLGTNYGYTF

j_gene: TRBJ2-7
abundance: -
v_gene: TRBV19
d_gene: TRBD1
CDR3nt: TGTGCCAGTAGTATAGGAGGGGGCGGGGAGCAGTACTTC
CDR3aa: CASSIGGGGEQYF

j_gene: TRBJ2-7
abundance: -
v_gene: TRBV11-2
d_gene: TRBD1
CDR3nt: TGTGCCAGCAGCTGGACAGGGGGCGCCGAGCAGTACTTC
CDR3aa: CASSWTGGAEQYF

j_gene: TRBJ2-7
abundance: -
v_gene: TRBV28
d_gene: -
CDR3nt: TGTGCCAGTACCCCTTACGGGGTTCCCCTCTACGAGCAGTACTTC
CDR3aa: CASTPYGVPLYEQYF

j_gene: TRBJ1-1
abundance: -
v_gene: TRBV27
d_gene: TRBD1
CDR3nt: TGTGCCAGCAGCACAGGGGCAAGGAACACTGAAGCTTTCTTT
CDR3aa: CASSTGARNTEAFF

j_gene: TRBJ2-6
abundance: -
v_gene: TRBV11-2
d_gene: TRBD1
CDR3nt: TGTGCCAGCAGCTTAGACCCACCGGGACAGGGTTCTTCTGGGGCCAACGTCCTGACTTTC
CDR3aa: CASSLDPPGQGSSGANVLTF

j_gene: TRBJ2-7
abundance: -
v_gene: TRBV18
d_gene: -
CDR3nt: TGTGCCAGCTCACCACCGTCAGGGGCCCCGTACGAGCAGTACTTC
CDR3aa: CASSPPSGAPYEQYF

j_gene: TRBJ1-2
abundance: -
v_gene: TRBV12-3/TRBV12-4
d_gene: -
CDR3nt: TGTGCCAGCAGTTTGAAGACCGGAGGCGGCTACACCTTC
CDR3aa: CASSLKTGGGYTF

j_gene: TRBJ2-3
abundance: -
v_gene: TRBV5-4
d_gene: TRBD2
CDR3nt: TGTGCCAGCAGCTTGGGCCCGGGGGGGCGGGCAGATACGCAGTATTTT
CDR3aa: CASSLGPGGRADTQYF

j_gene: TRBJ2-7
abundance: -
v_gene: TRBV19
d_gene: TRBD1
CDR3nt: TGTGCCAGCGGACAGGGGTACGAGCAGTACTTC
CDR3aa: CASGQGYEQYF

j_gene: TRBJ2-1
abundance: -
v_gene: TRBV15
d_gene: TRBD2
CDR3nt: TGTGCCACCGGCCTAGCGGGAGGGGGGTCCTACAATGAGCAGTTCTTC
CDR3aa: CATGLAGGGSYNEQFF

j_gene: TRBJ2-7
abundance: -
v_gene: TRBV19
d_gene: -
CDR3nt: TGTGCCAGTAGTAGCTGGACCATCAGCGAGCAGTACTTC
CDR3aa: CASSSWTISEQYF

j_gene: TRBJ1-5
abundance: -
v_gene: TRBV9
d_gene: -
CDR3nt: TGTGCCAGCAGCGGGACGGTCGGTCAGCCCCAGCATTTT
CDR3aa: CASSGTVGQPQHF

j_gene: TRBJ1-1
abundance: few
v_gene: TRBV5-1
d_gene: -
CDR3nt: TGCGCCAGCAGCTTGACGGTGAACACTGAAGCTTTCTTT
CDR3aa: CASSLTVNTEAFF

j_gene: TRBJ2-1
abundance: -
v_gene: TRBV24-1
d_gene: -
CDR3nt: TGTGCCACCAGTGATCGGCACAATGAGCAGTTCTTC
CDR3aa: CATSDRHNEQFF

j_gene: TRBJ2-7
abundance: few
v_gene: TRBV6-1
d_gene: -
CDR3nt: TGTGCCAGCAGTGAGGGACCGGCCTACGAGCAGTACTTC
CDR3aa: CASSEGPAYEQYF

j_gene: TRBJ1-5
abundance: -
v_gene: TRBV5-8
d_gene: TRBD1
CDR3nt: TGTGCCAGCAGCTGGGACAGAAGATTCAATCAGCCCCAGCATTTT
CDR3aa: CASSWDRRFNQPQHF

j_gene: TRBJ2-2
abundance: few
v_gene: TRBV2
d_gene: -
CDR3nt: TGTGCCAGCATCCCCCGGTGGGTCGGACGCAACCCGCGAGAGAGCGGGGAGCTGTTTTTT
CDR3aa: CASIPRWVGRNPRESGELFF

j_gene: TRBJ2-7
abundance: -
v_gene: TRBV29-1
d_gene: -
CDR3nt: TGCAGCGTTGCTGGCAGGGTGACTAATGAGCAGTACTTC
CDR3aa: CSVAGRVTNEQYF